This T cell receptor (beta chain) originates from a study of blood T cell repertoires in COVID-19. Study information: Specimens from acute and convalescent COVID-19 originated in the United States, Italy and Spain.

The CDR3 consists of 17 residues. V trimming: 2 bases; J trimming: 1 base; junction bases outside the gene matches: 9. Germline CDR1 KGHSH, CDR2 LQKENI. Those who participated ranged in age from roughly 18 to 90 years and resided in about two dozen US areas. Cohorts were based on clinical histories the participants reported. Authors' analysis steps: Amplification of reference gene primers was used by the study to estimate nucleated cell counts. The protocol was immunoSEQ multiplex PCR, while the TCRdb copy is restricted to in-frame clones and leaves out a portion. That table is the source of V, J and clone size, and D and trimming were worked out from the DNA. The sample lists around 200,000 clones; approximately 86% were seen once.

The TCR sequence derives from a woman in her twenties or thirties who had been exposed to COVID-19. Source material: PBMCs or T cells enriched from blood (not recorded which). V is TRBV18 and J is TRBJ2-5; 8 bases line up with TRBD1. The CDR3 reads CASSPFTDRALQETQYF. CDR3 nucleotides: TGTGCCAGCTCACCATTTACGGACAGGGCTCTCCAAGAGACCCAGTACTTC.